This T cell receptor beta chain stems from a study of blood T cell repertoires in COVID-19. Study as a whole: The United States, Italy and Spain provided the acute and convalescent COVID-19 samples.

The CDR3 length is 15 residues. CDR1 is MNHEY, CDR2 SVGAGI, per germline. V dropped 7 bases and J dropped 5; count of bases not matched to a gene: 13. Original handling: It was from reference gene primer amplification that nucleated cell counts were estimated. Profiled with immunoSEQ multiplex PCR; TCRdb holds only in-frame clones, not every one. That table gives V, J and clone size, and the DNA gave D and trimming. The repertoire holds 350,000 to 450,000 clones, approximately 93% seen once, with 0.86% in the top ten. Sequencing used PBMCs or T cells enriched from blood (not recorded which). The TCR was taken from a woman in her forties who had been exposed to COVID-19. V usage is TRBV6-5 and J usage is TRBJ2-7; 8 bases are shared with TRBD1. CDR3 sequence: CASTIAPGQANEQYF. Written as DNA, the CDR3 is TGTGCCAGCACCATTGCCCCGGGACAGGCCAACGAGCAGTACTTC.